Listed here is a single TCR beta chain. Its specificity is unknown. TCRdb independently ran MiXCR on the reads; one entry per CDR3 protein. Among over 300,000 distinct CDR3 sequences listed, 15% to 20% were seen once. The data stem from a study of T cell repertoires in cytomegalovirus infection. Background on the study: CMV infection and matching HLA type were both indicated by public TCR beta signatures. Study results and limitations: The ex vivo response was dominated by HLA-C-restricted CMV-specific TCR beta clonotypes. People with CMV and the relevant HLA were identified by cumulative public TCR beta family frequency.

Trimming took 1 base from V and 6 from J, leaving 15 bases between them. Looked up from germline, CDR1 is SGHTA and CDR2 is FQGNSA. The CDR3 has 16 amino acids. The sequence was collected from a human donor in good health (CMV status not recorded). Some clones in this sample may be carry-over from other donors' samples. The chain employs TRBV7-2 and TRBJ2-2; TRBD1 is a possible D gene (5 bases). Sequencing was done on a sample of PBMCs. The CDR3 is CASSLGFVGPAGELFF. CDR3 bases: TGTGCCAGCAGCTTAGGCTTCGTGGGGCCGGCCGGGGAGCTGTTTTTT. Variable domain in full (rest from reference TRBV7-2 and TRBJ2-2): GAGVSQSPSNKVTEKGKDVELRCDPISGHTALYWYRQSLGQGLEFLIYFQGNSAPDKSGLPSDRFSAERTGGSVSTLTIQRTQQEDSAVYLCASSLGFVGPAGELFFGEGSRLTVL.